This TCR beta chain was observed in a study of identical twins. Each CDR3 protein is one row after TCRdb ran MiXCR on the 5' RACE reads. The data hold 510,000 or so distinct CDR3 sequences, with over 12% observed a single time. Germline CDR1 MDHEN, CDR2 SYDVKM. V dropped 11 bases and J dropped 4 bases, with 23 bases sitting between them. The CDR3 is made up of 16 amino acids. These data were likewise used in another study, on yellow fever vaccine responses in identical twins.

The receptor was isolated from a woman aged 18-35 years in good health. Specimen: CD4+ T cells sorted from blood. The chain combines TRBV28 with TRBJ2-2; D may be TRBD2 (7 bases). CDR3 coding DNA: TGTGCCGGGGGGGCCAGGTCTGGAAGTCGCACCGGGGAGCTGTTTTTT. Amino acid sequence: CAGGARSGSRTGELFF.